Following are 32 T cell receptor beta chains from one sample sequenced in a study of T cells after yellow fever vaccination. Each CDR3 protein is one row after TCRdb ran MiXCR on the 5' RACE reads. The data contain hundreds of thousands of distinct CDR3 sequences, about 3.5% of them singletons. The material sequenced was PBMCs, taken on the day of the yellow fever booster vaccination. The receptor set was obtained from a man younger than 35 who received the YFV17D yellow fever vaccine.

This clonotype was detected ten times or more. The V gene is TRBV6-5, the J gene TRBJ1-2, with D perhaps matching TRBD1 (5 bases). The germline V and J ends were trimmed by 6 bases and 9 bases, with 20 bases remaining between them. This CDR3 region has 14 residues. Germline CDR1 is MNHEY and CDR2 is SVGAGI. The CDR3 spells CASRPTGPPASYTF. Here the CDR3 DNA reads TGTGCCAGCAGGCCCACGGGACCCCCAGCGAGCTACACCTTC.

In this sample, this clonotype turned up many times. This chain uses TRBV5-1 with TRBJ2-3; 9 bases match TRBD1. Germline V gives CDR1 SGHRS, CDR2 YFSETQ. The CDR3 extends over 15 amino acids. V lost 4 bases, J lost 1 base, and 4 bases stayed unmatched. Here the CDR3 DNA reads TGCGCCAGCAGCGGGCGGACAGGGGGCACAGATACGCAGTATTTT. It specifies CASSGRTGGTDTQYF.

The genes are TRBV28 and TRBJ1-2; D is perhaps TRBD1 (5 bases). The ends were cut back, 5 bases at V and 7 bases at J, with 20 bases in the middle. There are 15 residues in the CDR3. Per the germline V gene, CDR1 is MDHEN and CDR2 is SYDVKM. The CDR3, as DNA: TGTGCCAGCAGTAAGAAGTGGGAGGGGATGGCTGGCTACACCTTC. It translates to CASSKKWEGMAGYTF.

This clonotype was seen ten or more times. As DNA, the CDR3 is TGTGCCAGCAGTGCCACTTCGACCGGAGGGGAAAAACTGTTTTTT. Its translation: CASSATSTGGEKLFF. The chain uses TRBV11-1 and TRBJ1-4; the D is unclear. V was cut by 6 bases and J by 8 bases, with 19 bases left in between. The CDR3 contains 15 residues. The germline gives CDR1 SGHAT, CDR2 FQDESV (reference sequence).

This clonotype occurred many times. The rearrangement joins TRBV5-1 to TRBJ2-5; D is undetermined. Germline V gene lookup returns CDR1 SGHRS and CDR2 YFSETQ. The V end lost 0 bases, the J end lost 7 bases, and 7 bases lay between the germline ends. This CDR3 spans 12 amino acids. Written as DNA, the CDR3 is TGCGCCAGCAGCTTGGCTTTTCGGACCCAGTACTTC. Encoded protein: CASSLAFRTQYF.

This clonotype was observed a handful of times. The chain uses TRBV9 and TRBJ1-6; D is unclear. The CDR3 has 14 residues. V was shortened by 0 bases and J by 10 bases, with 11 bases between the two germline ends. CDR1 and CDR2 from the germline V gene are SGDLS and YYNGEE. The CDR3: CASSVDPFTSPLHF. In DNA, the CDR3 is TGTGCCAGCAGCGTAGATCCCTTCACGTCACCCCTCCACTTT.

This clonotype was counted many times. The V call is TRBV6-2 or TRBV6-3, the J call TRBJ2-1; the match to TRBD2 covers 7 bases. V lost 4 bases to trimming and J lost 6 bases; unmatched junction nucleotides: 6. The CDR3 extends over 14 amino acids. Germline values: CDR1 MNHEY, CDR2 SVGEGT. Written as DNA, the CDR3 is TGTGCCAGCAGTTTGGGGGGGGGATTCAATGAGCAGTTCTTC. Residues: CASSLGGGFNEQFF.

This clonotype was seen many times. The CDR3 is CASSSLTQQFF. The CDR3 region has the DNA TGTGCCAGCAGTTCTTTAACCCAGCAGTTCTTC. V usage is TRBV12-3 or TRBV12-4 and J usage is TRBJ2-1; no clear D gene. Trimming took 4 bases from V and 11 from J, leaving 9 bases between them. The CDR3 extends over 11 amino acids.

Written as DNA, the CDR3 is TGTGCCAGCAGCCATTACTACGGCTCCTACAATGAGCAGTTCTTC. Protein sequence: CASSHYYGSYNEQFF. This chain links TRBV14 with TRBJ2-1; unclear D gene. The CDR3 is 15 amino acids. V lost 3 bases and J 0 bases, leaving 9 bases between the germline ends. CDR1 is SGHDN and CDR2 is FVKESK in the germline V gene.

This clonotype was seen more than once but under ten times. This rearrangement joins TRBV5-1 to TRBJ1-1; D is undetermined. Germline CDR1 is SGHRS and CDR2 is YFSETQ. V shed 1 base and J shed 0 bases, with 7 bases lying between them. There are 14 residues in the CDR3. CDR3 residues: CASSLWQLNTEAFF. CDR3 coding DNA: TGCGCCAGCAGCTTGTGGCAGTTGAACACTGAAGCTTTCTTT.

This clonotype has just a few counts. The chain has TRBV7-9 and TRBJ2-7; 8 bases match TRBD1. Per the germline V gene, CDR1 is SEHNR and CDR2 is FQNEAQ (reference sequence). J lost 3 bases, V lost 5 bases, and 15 bases had no gene match. This CDR3 contains 17 residues. The DNA of the CDR3 is TGTGCCAGCAGCCCGCCGGGACAGGACATCGACGGCTACGAGCAGTACTTC. This translates into CASSPPGQDIDGYEQYF.

This clonotype was picked up many times. The chain combines TRBV18 with TRBJ2-1; D call uncertain. Trimming removed 3 bases from V and 4 bases from J, with 13 bases in between. From germline, CDR1 is KGHSH and CDR2 LQKENI. This CDR3 region has 15 residues. The CDR3 region is CASSPTRVQYNEQFF. The CDR3 DNA is TGTGCCAGCTCACCTACACGTGTGCAGTACAATGAGCAGTTCTTC.

The gene calls are TRBV2 and TRBJ2-2, with 9 bases fitting TRBD2. Germline V lookup: CDR1 SNHLY, CDR2 FYNNEI. V lost 9 bases and J lost 7; bases outside the gene matches: 3. The CDR3 has 12 amino acids. CDR3 sequence (DNA): TGTGCCAGAGGACTAGCGAACGGGGAGCTGTTTTTT. Translating it yields CARGLANGELFF.

The sample holds many counts of this clonotype. V is TRBV28 and J is TRBJ2-7; tentatively, D is TRBD2 (6 bases). V lost 6 bases to trimming and J lost 3 bases, with 21 bases between them. This CDR3 region has 16 residues. The germline gives CDR1 MDHEN, CDR2 SYDVKM. In nucleotides, the CDR3 is TGTGCCAGCAGCCAGGGTCGGACTAACCAGTTCTACGAGCAGTACGTC. This encodes CASSQGRTNQFYEQYV.

This clonotype was recorded at least ten times. The V call is TRBV6-2 or TRBV6-3, the J call TRBJ1-5; TRBD1 matches at 9 bases. This CDR3 contains 15 residues. V was clipped by 6 bases and J by 6 bases; unmatched bases: 9. Germline CDR1 is MNHEY and CDR2 is SVGEGT. In DNA form, the CDR3 reads TGTGCCAGCAGAGATCCCGGGACAGGGCGTCAGCCCCAGCATTTT. As protein: CASRDPGTGRQPQHF.

This clonotype was seen more than once but under ten times. This rearrangement joins TRBV29-1 to TRBJ2-5, with D possibly matching TRBD2 (7 bases). This CDR3 has 13 amino acids. Trimming stripped 4 bases from V and 7 bases from J, with 16 bases between. Germline CDR1 reads SQVTM; CDR2 reads ANQGSEA. CDR3 residues: CSVGEWGGSTQYF. CDR3 nucleotides: TGCAGCGTTGGGGAGTGGGGGGGCTCGACCCAGTACTTC.

This clonotype was seen ten or more times. The chain links TRBV7-2 to TRBJ2-2; the D is unclear. Germline CDR1 SGHTA, CDR2 FQGNSA. The CDR3 has 14 residues. V shed 3 bases and J shed 1 base, with 6 bases lying between them. Written as DNA, the CDR3 is TGTGCCAGCAGCTTTCGACAGAACACCGGGGAGCTGTTTTTT. Its translation: CASSFRQNTGELFF.

This clonotype showed up many times. The V and J genes are TRBV20-1 and TRBJ2-1; 8 bases are shared with TRBD2. CDR1 and CDR2 from the germline V gene are DFQATT and SNEGSKA (reference sequence). With 6 bases clipped from V and 3 bases from J, the junction kept 10 bases outside the gene matches. This CDR3 is built from 15 residues. The CDR3, as DNA: TGCAGTGCCGTGGAGCGGGGGAAGATCTACAATGAGCAGTTCTTC. Translating gives CSAVERGKIYNEQFF.

The chain carries TRBV28 and TRBJ2-7; TRBD1 might be the D (5 bases). The CDR3 is 13 residues long. The V end was cut by 3 bases, the J end by 6 bases, with 12 bases between. Germline CDR1 is MDHEN and CDR2 is SYDVKM. CDR3 sequence (DNA): TGTGCCAGCAGTTTTCGGCTAGGGGCCGAGCAGTACGTC. As protein: CASSFRLGAEQYV.

This clonotype was detected many times. The chain couples TRBV3-1 to TRBJ1-1, with TRBD1 identical over 8 bases. J lost 8 bases, V lost 0 bases, and 5 bases had no gene match. The germline V gene encodes CDR1 LGHDT and CDR2 YNNKEL (reference sequence). The length of the CDR3 is 14 residues. CDR3 in amino acids: CASSQDMTGAEAFF. CDR3 bases: TGTGCCAGCAGCCAAGACATGACAGGGGCAGAAGCTTTCTTT.

This clonotype was detected ten times or more. The CDR3 loop is CASSLPGGRIKNIQYF. The CDR3 region has the DNA TGTGCCAGCAGTTTACCCGGGGGGCGCATCAAAAACATTCAGTACTTC. V and J are TRBV6-6 and TRBJ2-4; a possible D gene is TRBD2 (7 bases). From germline, CDR1 is MNHNY and CDR2 SVGAGI (reference sequence). CDR3 length equals 16 residues. Between the trimmed V and J ends, which lost 4 bases and 3 bases, there was a span of 16 bases.

This clonotype occurred many times. The gene calls are TRBV28 and TRBJ2-6, with 7 bases lining up with TRBD1. Looked up from germline, CDR1 is MDHEN and CDR2 is SYDVKM. Trimming at V came to 6 bases and at J to 0 bases, leaving 11 bases not matched to a gene. The CDR3 has 18 residues. CDR3 DNA sequence: TGTGCCAGCAGACCTGACAGGGTCCGCTTCTCTGGGGCCAACGTCCTGACTTTC. Its translation: CASRPDRVRFSGANVLTF.

The chain combines TRBV11-2 with TRBJ2-7, with no clear D. This CDR3 has 12 residues. V was cut by 5 bases and J by 1 base, with 6 bases left in between. The germline gives CDR1 SGHAT, CDR2 FQNNGV. The CDR3, as DNA: TGTGCCAGCAGCGGCAGGTCCTACGAGCAGTACTTC. Amino acid sequence: CASSGRSYEQYF.

This clonotype was counted a few times. J is TRBJ1-2 and V is TRBV6-6; D may be TRBD1 (6 bases). Trimming shortened V by 6 bases and J by 6 bases, and 14 bases separated the two germline ends. Germline loops: CDR1 MNHNY, CDR2 SVGAGI (reference sequence). There are 13 residues in the CDR3. This chain's CDR3 is CASSPQGPHGYTF. DNA of the CDR3: TGTGCCAGCAGCCCACAGGGACCACATGGCTACACCTTC.

There are a few counts of this clonotype. The DNA for the CDR3 is TGTGCCAGCAGTTACCAACCTCTAGCGGGGGGGCATCCTTCCGGAGAGCAGTACGTC. It yields the protein CASSYQPLAGGHPSGEQYV. This chain connects TRBV6-2 or TRBV6-3 to TRBJ2-7, with 12 bases fitting TRBD2. Unmatched junction bases numbered 18, after V lost 2 bases and J lost 7 bases. CDR1 MNHEY and CDR2 SVGEGT come from the germline V gene. This CDR3 region has 19 residues.

In this sample, this clonotype turned up many times. CDR3 coding DNA: TGTGCCAGCAGCACCCAGCGGGATCAAGAGACCCAGTACTTC. Encoded protein: CASSTQRDQETQYF. V is TRBV7-3 and J is TRBJ2-5; TRBD2 matches at 7 bases. Germline-derived CDR1 and CDR2 are SGHTA and FQGTGA. The CDR3 totals 14 residues. V gave up 5 bases and J gave up 2 bases; unmatched junction bases: 5.

The chain employs TRBV27 and TRBJ1-2; D gene unclear. The germline V gene has CDR1 MNHEY and CDR2 SMNVEV (reference sequence). This CDR3 is 14 amino acids long. V was shortened by 0 bases and J by 7 bases, with 12 bases between the two germline ends. CDR3 amino acids: CASSLSFATGGYTF. The CDR3 nucleotides are TGTGCCAGCAGTTTATCATTCGCCACTGGTGGCTACACCTTC.

Notes on this clonotype: A much bigger clone sits one base away, suggesting this may be a read error. V gene TRBV29-1 combines with J gene TRBJ1-1, with 11 positions matching TRBD1. CDR1 is SQVTM and CDR2 is ANQGSEA in the germline V gene. This CDR3 spans 13 amino acids. The chain's CDR3 is CSAGQGARADAFF. CDR3 in DNA: TGCAGCGCCGGACAGGGGGCTAGGGCTGATGCTTTCTTT.

This clonotype has at least ten counts. The rearrangement joins TRBV30 to TRBJ2-1, with 10 bases lining up with TRBD1. The length of the CDR3 is 13 residues. V was clipped by 5 bases and J by 7 bases; unmatched bases: 5. CDR1 is GTSNPN and CDR2 is SVGIG in the germline V gene (reference sequence). CDR3 nucleotides: TGTGCCTGGGGCCGGGACAGGGGTAATGAGCAGTTCTTC. Translation gives CAWGRDRGNEQFF. The entire variable domain, with the rest obtained from reference TRBV30 and TRBJ2-1, is as follows: SQTIHQWPATLVQPVGSPLSLECTVEGTSNPNLYWYRQAAGRGLQLLFYSVGIGQISSEVPQNLSASRPQDRQFILSSKKLLLSDSGFYLCAWGRDRGNEQFFGPGTRLTVL.

This clonotype was counted ten times or more. The chain is built from TRBV7-9 and TRBJ1-6; the D gene is possibly TRBD1 (5 bases). The CDR3 sequence is 14 residues long. Germline assignment: CDR1 SEHNR and CDR2 FQNEAQ (reference sequence). Between the trimmed V and J ends, which lost 5 bases and 7 bases, there was a span of 12 bases. CDR3 protein: CASSLRGENSPLHF. CDR3 nucleotide sequence: TGTGCCAGCAGCCTCCGGGGCGAGAATTCACCCCTCCACTTT.

This clonotype was counted many times. The rearrangement uses TRBV9 and TRBJ2-3; 9 bases agree with TRBD2. V lost 3 bases, J lost 6 bases, and 11 bases stayed unmatched. The germline gives CDR1 SGDLS, CDR2 YYNGEE. The CDR3 extends over 16 amino acids. The CDR3 sequence is CASSARGGGSGDTQYF. In nucleotides, the CDR3 is TGTGCCAGCAGCGCACGCGGGGGGGGATCCGGCGATACGCAGTATTTT.

This clonotype was counted between two and nine times. The rearrangement joins TRBV20-1 to TRBJ1-2; D not resolved. V dropped 3 bases and J dropped 1 base, with 9 bases sitting between them. Germline V gene data show CDR1 as DFQATT and CDR2 as SNEGSKA (reference sequence). CDR3 length: 13 amino acids. This CDR3 reads CSASADNNYGYTF. CDR3 nucleotide sequence: TGCAGTGCTAGCGCAGATAATAACTATGGCTACACCTTC.